These T cell receptor beta chains were read from a single sample in a study of T cell repertoires in cytomegalovirus infection. TCRdb redid the calling of the reads with MiXCR, one entry per CDR3 protein. The sample holds around 240,000 distinct CDR3 sequences, about 23% seen once. The sequencing sample was made of CD8+ T cells from PBMCs. These receptors were taken from a human donor in good health (CMV status not recorded). Some clones in this sample may be carry-over from other donors' samples. Both conserved end residues are part of each CDR3. Fields, in order: CDR3 protein, CDR3 DNA, V gene, clone size, D gene, J gene. D genes are given only for firm matches. Not all rows give a size; the values are once, few, many and, for expanded clones, a class.

cdr3_aa: CSLDPGPQETQYF
cdr3_nt: TGCAGCCTTGACCCGGGACCCCAAGAGACCCAGTACTTC
v_call: TRBV29-1
clone_size: few
d_call: .
j_call: TRBJ2-5

cdr3_aa: CAISDLNNEQFF
cdr3_nt: TGTGCCATCAGTGATCTCAACAATGAGCAGTTCTTC
v_call: TRBV10-3
clone_size: few
d_call: .
j_call: TRBJ2-1

cdr3_aa: CASSLDWDSGNEQFF
cdr3_nt: TGTGCCAGCAGCTTAGATTGGGACAGTGGCAATGAGCAGTTCTTC
v_call: TRBV7-9
clone_size: many
d_call: TRBD1
j_call: TRBJ2-1

cdr3_aa: CASSKRDRYEQYF
cdr3_nt: TGTGCCAGCAGCAAACGGGACAGGTACGAGCAGTACTTC
v_call: TRBV7-9
clone_size: few
d_call: TRBD1
j_call: TRBJ2-7

cdr3_aa: CSVDGGGVNEQFF
cdr3_nt: TGCAGCGTTGATGGAGGGGGGGTCAATGAGCAGTTCTTC
v_call: TRBV29-1
clone_size: few
d_call: .
j_call: TRBJ2-1

cdr3_aa: CASSSTGGLANEKLFF
cdr3_nt: TGTGCCAGCAGCTCGACAGGGGGCTTGGCTAATGAAAAACTGTTTTTT
v_call: TRBV7-2
clone_size: many
d_call: TRBD1
j_call: TRBJ1-4

cdr3_aa: CASSLVQGPGTEAFF
cdr3_nt: TGTGCCAGCAGCTTAGTACAGGGGCCCGGCACTGAAGCTTTCTTT
v_call: TRBV7-6
clone_size: .
d_call: TRBD1
j_call: TRBJ1-1

cdr3_aa: CASSLADRDTGELFF
cdr3_nt: TGTGCCAGCAGCTTGGCGGACAGGGACACCGGGGAGCTGTTTTTT
v_call: TRBV7-2
clone_size: many
d_call: TRBD1
j_call: TRBJ2-2

cdr3_aa: CASSTRGGPDSDEQFF
cdr3_nt: TGTGCCAGCAGCACCCGGGGGGGCCCGGATAGCGATGAGCAGTTCTTC
v_call: TRBV7-3
clone_size: .
d_call: TRBD2
j_call: TRBJ2-1

cdr3_aa: CASTSLGNYGYTF
cdr3_nt: TGTGCCAGCACCTCCCTGGGAAACTATGGCTACACCTTC
v_call: TRBV5-6
clone_size: .
d_call: .
j_call: TRBJ1-2

cdr3_aa: CASSSGTEQETQYF
cdr3_nt: TGTGCCAGCAGCTCCGGGACAGAACAAGAGACCCAGTACTTC
v_call: TRBV7-6
clone_size: .
d_call: TRBD1
j_call: TRBJ2-5

cdr3_aa: CASSPTSLDGNEQFF
cdr3_nt: TGTGCCAGCAGCCCCACTAGCCTAGACGGCAATGAGCAGTTCTTC
v_call: TRBV11-2
clone_size: .
d_call: .
j_call: TRBJ2-1

cdr3_aa: CASSILTQGIEKLFF
cdr3_nt: TGTGCCAGCAGTATTCTGACACAGGGAATCGAAAAACTGTTTTTT
v_call: TRBV28
clone_size: .
d_call: .
j_call: TRBJ1-4

cdr3_aa: CSARLAVDAFF
cdr3_nt: TGCAGTGCTAGGTTGGCGGTGGATGCTTTCTTT
v_call: TRBV20-1
clone_size: .
d_call: .
j_call: TRBJ1-1

cdr3_aa: CASSEGHFNQPQHF
cdr3_nt: TGTGCCAGCAGCGAGGGACACTTCAATCAGCCCCAGCATTTT
v_call: TRBV7-9
clone_size: .
d_call: .
j_call: TRBJ1-5

cdr3_aa: CASSYSAERPKETQYF
cdr3_nt: TGTGCCAGCAGTTACTCGGCAGAGCGCCCCAAGGAGACCCAGTACTTC
v_call: TRBV6-2/TRBV6-3
clone_size: few
d_call: .
j_call: TRBJ2-5

cdr3_aa: CASSITGHGIEQYF
cdr3_nt: TGTGCCAGCAGTATAACGGGACACGGGATAGAGCAGTACTTC
v_call: TRBV28
clone_size: many
d_call: .
j_call: TRBJ2-7

cdr3_aa: CASSWGPGPSYEQYF
cdr3_nt: TGTGCCAGCAGCTGGGGTCCGGGTCCCTCCTACGAGCAGTACTTC
v_call: TRBV7-2
clone_size: many
d_call: .
j_call: TRBJ2-7

cdr3_aa: CASTTSDSYNEQFF
cdr3_nt: TGCGCCAGCACCACTAGCGACAGCTACAATGAGCAGTTCTTC
v_call: TRBV4-3
clone_size: .
d_call: TRBD2
j_call: TRBJ2-1

cdr3_aa: CASSQDPHDPGQGFF
cdr3_nt: TGCGCCAGCAGCCAAGATCCGCACGATCCGGGACAGGGATTCTTC
v_call: TRBV4-1
clone_size: .
d_call: TRBD1
j_call: TRBJ1-2

cdr3_aa: CASSSEGPIASYEQYF
cdr3_nt: TGTGCCAGCAGTTCGGAGGGACCGATCGCCTCCTACGAGCAGTACTTC
v_call: TRBV28
clone_size: .
d_call: .
j_call: TRBJ2-7

cdr3_aa: CASSYLMGLTEAFF
cdr3_nt: TGTGCCAGCAGTTACTTGATGGGACTTACTGAAGCTTTCTTT
v_call: TRBV6-6
clone_size: few
d_call: .
j_call: TRBJ1-1

cdr3_aa: CASSLPGQLQETQYF
cdr3_nt: TGTGCCAGCTCACTCCCGGGACAGCTTCAAGAGACCCAGTACTTC
v_call: TRBV18
clone_size: few
d_call: TRBD1
j_call: TRBJ2-5

cdr3_aa: CATSTVGNQPQHF
cdr3_nt: TGTGCCACCTCGACGGTGGGCAATCAGCCCCAGCATTTT
v_call: TRBV7-9
clone_size: .
d_call: .
j_call: TRBJ1-5

cdr3_aa: CASTYIGGQGVAYNEQFF
cdr3_nt: TGTGCCAGTACTTATATAGGCGGACAGGGGGTGGCCTACAATGAGCAGTTCTTC
v_call: TRBV19
clone_size: .
d_call: TRBD1
j_call: TRBJ2-1

cdr3_aa: CASSPWGTAVYEQYF
cdr3_nt: TGTGCCAGCAGCCCATGGGGCACGGCAGTCTACGAGCAGTACTTC
v_call: TRBV2
clone_size: .
d_call: .
j_call: TRBJ2-7

cdr3_aa: CSARDEGHRSDTQYF
cdr3_nt: TGCAGTGCTAGAGATGAGGGACATCGGTCGGATACGCAGTATTTT
v_call: TRBV20-1
clone_size: many
d_call: .
j_call: TRBJ2-3

cdr3_aa: CASRGAYNEQFF
cdr3_nt: TGTGCCAGCAGGGGGGCCTACAATGAGCAGTTCTTC
v_call: TRBV2
clone_size: .
d_call: .
j_call: TRBJ2-1

cdr3_aa: CASSLAGTSTDTQYF
cdr3_nt: TGCGCCAGCAGCTTGGCGGGAACTAGCACAGATACGCAGTATTTT
v_call: TRBV5-1
clone_size: few
d_call: .
j_call: TRBJ2-3

cdr3_aa: CASSLGGAEVYEQYF
cdr3_nt: TGTGCCAGCAGTTTAGGGGGGGCGGAAGTATACGAGCAGTACTTC
v_call: TRBV12-3/TRBV12-4
clone_size: .
d_call: .
j_call: TRBJ2-7

cdr3_aa: CSAIRTANTGELFF
cdr3_nt: TGCAGTGCTATCCGGACAGCTAACACCGGGGAGCTGTTTTTT
v_call: TRBV20-1
clone_size: .
d_call: .
j_call: TRBJ2-2

cdr3_aa: CSVEDSISYEQYF
cdr3_nt: TGCAGCGTTGAGGACAGCATCTCCTACGAGCAGTACTTC
v_call: TRBV29-1
clone_size: .
d_call: .
j_call: TRBJ2-7

cdr3_aa: CASSETTSGSYNEQFF
cdr3_nt: TGTGCCAGCAGTGAAACAACTAGCGGCTCCTACAATGAGCAGTTCTTC
v_call: TRBV25-1
clone_size: .
d_call: TRBD2
j_call: TRBJ2-1

cdr3_aa: CASSNRTSGGLPTITQYF
cdr3_nt: TGTGCCAGCAGCAACCGGACTAGCGGGGGCCTTCCCACCATTACGCAGTATTTT
v_call: TRBV5-5
clone_size: .
d_call: TRBD2
j_call: TRBJ2-3

cdr3_aa: CSVEDLGAGEFF
cdr3_nt: TGCAGCGTTGAAGATCTGGGGGCAGGAGAGTTCTTC
v_call: TRBV29-1
clone_size: few
d_call: .
j_call: TRBJ2-1

cdr3_aa: CASSPDRGNYGYTF
cdr3_nt: TGTGCCAGCAGCCCGGACAGGGGCAACTATGGCTACACCTTC
v_call: TRBV12-3/TRBV12-4
clone_size: .
d_call: TRBD1
j_call: TRBJ1-2

cdr3_aa: CSASKVSDTQYF
cdr3_nt: TGCAGTGCTAGTAAGGTCTCAGATACGCAGTATTTT
v_call: TRBV20-1
clone_size: .
d_call: .
j_call: TRBJ2-3

cdr3_aa: CASSPVGNYNEQFF
cdr3_nt: TGTGCCAGCAGTCCGGTCGGCAACTACAATGAGCAGTTCTTC
v_call: TRBV28
clone_size: .
d_call: .
j_call: TRBJ2-1

cdr3_aa: CASSQIGTGLNIQYF
cdr3_nt: TGTGCCAGCAGCCAAATTGGGACAGGACTAAACATTCAGTACTTC
v_call: TRBV14
clone_size: few
d_call: TRBD1
j_call: TRBJ2-4

cdr3_aa: CAISEWTDSYEQYF
cdr3_nt: TGTGCCATCAGTGAGTGGACGGATTCCTACGAGCAGTACTTC
v_call: TRBV10-3
clone_size: many
d_call: .
j_call: TRBJ2-7

cdr3_aa: CASSLNRAYEQYF
cdr3_nt: TGTGCCAGCAGTTTAAACAGGGCGTACGAGCAGTACTTC
v_call: TRBV12-3/TRBV12-4
clone_size: many
d_call: .
j_call: TRBJ2-7

cdr3_aa: CASSIFGQASTDTQYF
cdr3_nt: TGTGCCAGTAGTATATTCGGGCAGGCTAGCACAGATACGCAGTATTTT
v_call: TRBV19
clone_size: .
d_call: .
j_call: TRBJ2-3

cdr3_aa: CASSEHLGAFF
cdr3_nt: TGTGCCAGCAGTGAACACCTCGGAGCTTTCTTT
v_call: TRBV2
clone_size: .
d_call: .
j_call: TRBJ1-1